The 6 T cell receptor beta chains reported below all come from one sample, sequenced in a study of blood T cell repertoires in COVID-19. Generated by immunoSEQ multiplex PCR, the TCRdb table keeps only in-frame clones and is missing some. The sample yields tens of thousands of clones, around 86% seen once. The sample taken for sequencing was peripheral blood. The receptors here all came from a man between 50 and 59 years old with active COVID-19.

The V gene is TRBV5-4, the J gene TRBJ1-3, with TRBD1 as a possible D gene (6 bases). Germline V gene lookup returns CDR1 SGHNT and CDR2 YYREEE (reference sequence). The CDR3 runs 16 residues. V shed 2 bases and J shed 0 bases, with 12 bases lying between them. The CDR3 nucleotides read TGTGCCAGCAGCTTTGGACAGCCGCGCTCTGGAAACACCATATATTTT. Translated: CASSFGQPRSGNTIYF.

The chain combines TRBV10-1 with TRBJ1-1; D may be TRBD1 (5 bases). The germline gives CDR1 WNHNN, CDR2 SYGVQD (reference sequence). V was shortened by 4 bases and J by 1 base, with 16 bases between the two germline ends. CDR3 size: 16 residues. The CDR3 here is CASSVKAGGKNTEAFF. The DNA of the CDR3 is TGCGCCAGCAGTGTAAAGGCCGGGGGGAAGAACACTGAAGCTTTCTTT.

V is TRBV29-1 and J is TRBJ2-1; 7 positions match TRBD2. Germline trimming cut 4 bases from V and 13 bases from J; bases unmatched to any gene: 10. The CDR3 loop spans 12 amino acids. From germline, CDR1 is SQVTM and CDR2 ANQGSEA. CDR3 protein: CSVAGGGLQQFF. The CDR3 DNA is TGCAGCGTTGCGGGGGGAGGGCTTCAACAGTTCTTC.

The rearrangement links TRBV12-3 or TRBV12-4 to TRBJ1-2, with 9 nucleotides matching TRBD1. The V segment lost 6 bases and the J segment 5 bases; nucleotides outside the gene matches: 4. The length of the CDR3 is 13 residues. This CDR3 reads CASRRTGVYGYTF. The DNA of the CDR3 is TGTGCCAGCAGGCGGACAGGGGTGTATGGCTACACCTTC.

The CDR3 sequence: CSAGLGADTQYF. In DNA, the CDR3 is TGCAGCGCCGGGCTAGGGGCAGATACGCAGTATTTT. This chain connects TRBV29-1 to TRBJ2-3; TRBD1 might be the D (5 bases). The CDR3 contains 12 residues. V was pared by 7 bases and J by 4 bases, with 12 bases between. Germline CDR1 is SQVTM and CDR2 is ANQGSEA.

About this clone itself: Other DNA sequences in this sample translate to the same CDR3. The gene calls are TRBV18 and TRBJ1-5; 8 positions agree with TRBD1. J was trimmed by 11 bases and V by 5 bases; bases with no gene match: 17. The CDR3 runs to 16 residues. CDR1 and CDR2 (germline): KGHSH, LQKENI. CDR3 protein: CASSSQGASGSTAQHF. As DNA, the CDR3 is TGTGCCAGCTCATCGCAGGGGGCGTCCGGGTCGACGGCCCAGCATTTT. Supplemented by reference TRBV18 and TRBJ1-5, the full variable domain reads NAGVMQNPRHLVRRRGQEARLRCSPMKGHSHVYWYRQLPEEGLKFMVYLQKENIIDESGMPKERFSAEFPKEGPSILRIQQVVRGDSAAYFCASSSQGASGSTAQHFGDGTRLSIL.